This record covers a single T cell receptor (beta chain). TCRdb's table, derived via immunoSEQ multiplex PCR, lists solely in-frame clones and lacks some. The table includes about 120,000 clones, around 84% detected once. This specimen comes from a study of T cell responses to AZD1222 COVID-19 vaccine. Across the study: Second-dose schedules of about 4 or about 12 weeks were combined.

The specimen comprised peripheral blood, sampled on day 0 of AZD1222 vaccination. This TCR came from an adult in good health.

As DNA, the CDR3 is TGTGCCAGCCGCCCTAGCGGGAGCTTTGAGCAGTTCTTC. Its translation: CASRPSGSFEQFF. The chain is built from TRBV19 and TRBJ2-1, with 10 bases fitting TRBD2. This CDR3 contains 13 residues. Germline lookup yields CDR1 LNHDA and CDR2 SQIVND (reference sequence). The junction had 8 bases not matched to a gene; V was cut back by 9 bases and J by 9 bases.